The subject of this entry is one TCR beta chain. No antigen is known for it. The data stem from a study of T-cell memory formation after mild COVID-19. At the level of the study: TCR clusters were mostly confined to one donor each.

TCRdb re-analysed the 5' RACE reads in MiXCR, keeping a single row per CDR3 protein. The sample holds about 84,000 distinct CDR3 sequences; more than 11% are singletons and the top ten take roughly 30%. Study observations and caveats: Of the contracting clones, CD4+ ones lay mainly in CM and EM, and CD8+ ones in EMRA. Second-wave clones reaching peak frequency on day 37 lacked confirmed SARS-CoV-2 specificity. Memory cells collected pre-infection included some clones that later responded, suggesting cross-reactive memory joined.

The CDR3 contains 14 residues. Germline trimming cut 4 bases from V and 4 bases from J; bases unmatched to any gene: 1. CDR1 and CDR2 from the germline V gene are LGHNA and YNFKEQ. This receptor was obtained from an adult woman who had mild COVID-19 (a few samples of this study predate the infection). Cell type and time point are not known. The sequenced material came from PBMCs or a T cell subset sorted from them (not recorded which). V is TRBV4-2 and J is TRBJ2-1; 10 bases are a match to TRBD2. Here the CDR3 reads CASSPAGGYNEQFF. CDR3 bases: TGTGCCAGCAGCCCAGCGGGGGGGTACAATGAGCAGTTCTTC.